The rows below give T cell receptor beta chains drawn from one sample of a study of T cell responses to AZD1222 COVID-19 vaccine. Clones were sequenced by immunoSEQ multiplex PCR, and TCRdb holds only the in-frame ones, with some missing. This table has over 150,000 clones, over 75% appearing once. The material was peripheral blood, obtained on day 0 of AZD1222 vaccination. All receptors derive from an adult in good health. The CDR3 runs from the conserved cysteine through the conserved F or W. Fields, in order: D gene, V gene, J gene, clone size, CDR3 length, CDR3 DNA, CDR3 protein. D genes are given only for firm matches. Some rows have no size entry. The others give once, few or many, or a class for an expanded clone.

d_call: NA
v_call: TRBV5-6
j_call: TRBJ1-1
clone_size: NA
cdr3_length: 13
cdr3_nt: TGTGCCAGCAGCTTGGGATCGAACACTGAAGCTTTCTTT
cdr3_aa: CASSLGSNTEAFF

d_call: NA
v_call: TRBV7-2
j_call: TRBJ2-1
clone_size: NA
cdr3_length: 14
cdr3_nt: TGTGCCAGCAGCTCGGGGGGCCGTGGCAATGAGCAGTTCTTC
cdr3_aa: CASSSGGRGNEQFF

d_call: NA
v_call: TRBV7-3
j_call: TRBJ2-2
clone_size: NA
cdr3_length: 15
cdr3_nt: TGTGCCAGCAGCCCCGGGACTTTTAACACCGGGGAGCTGTTTTTT
cdr3_aa: CASSPGTFNTGELFF

d_call: NA
v_call: TRBV19
j_call: TRBJ1-2
clone_size: once
cdr3_length: 14
cdr3_nt: TGTGCCAGTAGTACGACCCCGGGCCGTTATGGCTACACCTTC
cdr3_aa: CASSTTPGRYGYTF

d_call: NA
v_call: TRBV27
j_call: TRBJ1-2
clone_size: few
cdr3_length: 15
cdr3_nt: TGTGCCAGCAGTTCCCCCGGGGAGGGAAACTATGGCTACACCTTC
cdr3_aa: CASSSPGEGNYGYTF

d_call: TRBD2
v_call: TRBV5-1
j_call: TRBJ2-3
clone_size: NA
cdr3_length: 16
cdr3_nt: TGCGCCAGCAGCTTGGCCACTAGCGGGGCAGGGGATACGCAGTATTTT
cdr3_aa: CASSLATSGAGDTQYF

d_call: NA
v_call: TRBV3-1/TRBV3-2
j_call: TRBJ2-7
clone_size: NA
cdr3_length: 15
cdr3_nt: TGTGCCAGCAGCCCAAACCCCGACTATAGGATCGAGCAGTACTTC
cdr3_aa: CASSPNPDYRIEQYF

d_call: NA
v_call: TRBV10-3
j_call: TRBJ1-2
clone_size: NA
cdr3_length: 16
cdr3_nt: TGTGCCATCAGTGAGTTGGCGGGGGGAACTAACTATGGCTACACCTTC
cdr3_aa: CAISELAGGTNYGYTF

d_call: NA
v_call: TRBV7-9
j_call: TRBJ2-7
clone_size: NA
cdr3_length: 13
cdr3_nt: TGTGCCAGCAGCGAATCGAGCTCCTACGAGCAGTACTTC
cdr3_aa: CASSESSSYEQYF

d_call: NA
v_call: TRBV2
j_call: TRBJ2-7
clone_size: NA
cdr3_length: 14
cdr3_nt: TGTGCCAGCAGTGAACTCCTAGCGCCTTACGAGCAGTACTTC
cdr3_aa: CASSELLAPYEQYF

d_call: TRBD2
v_call: TRBV11-1
j_call: TRBJ2-5
clone_size: NA
cdr3_length: 14
cdr3_nt: TGTGCCAGCAGCTTAGGGGGACTAGGGGAGACCCAGTACTTC
cdr3_aa: CASSLGGLGETQYF

d_call: TRBD1
v_call: TRBV18
j_call: TRBJ1-1
clone_size: NA
cdr3_length: 14
cdr3_nt: TGTGCCAGCTCATTCCGACAGGGGGCGACTGAAGCTTTCTTT
cdr3_aa: CASSFRQGATEAFF

d_call: NA
v_call: TRBV9
j_call: TRBJ1-6
clone_size: NA
cdr3_length: 14
cdr3_nt: TGTGCCAGCAGTCGAGGGACGGTTAATTCACCCCTCCACTTT
cdr3_aa: CASSRGTVNSPLHF

d_call: NA
v_call: TRBV7-9
j_call: TRBJ2-5
clone_size: NA
cdr3_length: 11
cdr3_nt: TGTGCCAGCAAGCCAGAAGAGACCCAGTACTTC
cdr3_aa: CASKPEETQYF

d_call: NA
v_call: TRBV3-1/TRBV3-2
j_call: TRBJ2-7
clone_size: NA
cdr3_length: 12
cdr3_nt: TGTGCCAGCAGCCGGAACTTCTACGAGCAGTACTTC
cdr3_aa: CASSRNFYEQYF

d_call: NA
v_call: TRBV5-5
j_call: TRBJ2-1
clone_size: NA
cdr3_length: 15
cdr3_nt: TGTGCCAGCAGCAGCGGCAGGGATTCCTTCAATGAGCAGTTCTTC
cdr3_aa: CASSSGRDSFNEQFF

d_call: NA
v_call: TRBV27
j_call: TRBJ1-1
clone_size: once
cdr3_length: 13
cdr3_nt: TGTGCCAGCAAGCCGGGCATGAACACTGAAGCTTTCTTT
cdr3_aa: CASKPGMNTEAFF

d_call: NA
v_call: TRBV18
j_call: TRBJ1-1
clone_size: NA
cdr3_length: 13
cdr3_nt: TGTGCCAGCTCACCAACGGTGAACACTGAAGCTTTCTTT
cdr3_aa: CASSPTVNTEAFF

d_call: TRBD1
v_call: TRBV7-9
j_call: TRBJ2-5
clone_size: NA
cdr3_length: 15
cdr3_nt: TGTGCCAGCAGCCTCAGACAGGGGGCCCAAGAGACCCAGTACTTC
cdr3_aa: CASSLRQGAQETQYF

d_call: NA
v_call: TRBV6-5
j_call: TRBJ2-2
clone_size: NA
cdr3_length: 11
cdr3_nt: TGTGCCAGCAGGACAATCGGGGAGCTGTTTTTT
cdr3_aa: CASRTIGELFF

d_call: NA
v_call: TRBV13
j_call: TRBJ1-1
clone_size: NA
cdr3_length: 12
cdr3_nt: TGTGCCAGCAGTTCGGGAGTGGGAGAAGCTTTCTTT
cdr3_aa: CASSSGVGEAFF

d_call: NA
v_call: TRBV9
j_call: TRBJ2-1
clone_size: NA
cdr3_length: 11
cdr3_nt: TGTGCCAGCAGCGTAGGCCCTGAGCAGTTCTTC
cdr3_aa: CASSVGPEQFF

d_call: TRBD2
v_call: TRBV6-2/TRBV6-3
j_call: TRBJ2-1
clone_size: NA
cdr3_length: 15
cdr3_nt: TGTGCCAGCAGTTACATAGCGGGGGGGCCGGGTGAGCAGTTCTTC
cdr3_aa: CASSYIAGGPGEQFF

d_call: TRBD1
v_call: TRBV30
j_call: TRBJ2-7
clone_size: NA
cdr3_length: 14
cdr3_nt: TGTGCCTGGAGTCTCCGGACAGGGGAGGGCGAGCAGTACTTC
cdr3_aa: CAWSLRTGEGEQYF

d_call: NA
v_call: TRBV4-3
j_call: TRBJ1-2
clone_size: NA
cdr3_length: 12
cdr3_nt: TGCGCCAGCAGCCCCGGAAACTATGGCTACACCTTC
cdr3_aa: CASSPGNYGYTF

d_call: TRBD2
v_call: TRBV5-1
j_call: TRBJ2-1
clone_size: NA
cdr3_length: 14
cdr3_nt: TGCGCCAGCAGCTTACCGGGGGGGCCGAATGAGCAGTTCTTC
cdr3_aa: CASSLPGGPNEQFF

d_call: TRBD1
v_call: TRBV19
j_call: TRBJ1-1
clone_size: NA
cdr3_length: 13
cdr3_nt: TGTGCCAGTAGTTCGGACAGGGACACTGAAGCTTTCTTT
cdr3_aa: CASSSDRDTEAFF

d_call: NA
v_call: TRBV30
j_call: TRBJ2-6
clone_size: once
cdr3_length: 11
cdr3_nt: TGTGCCTGGACTGGGGCCAACGTCCTGACTTTC
cdr3_aa: CAWTGANVLTF

d_call: NA
v_call: TRBV4-2
j_call: TRBJ1-5
clone_size: NA
cdr3_length: 12
cdr3_nt: TGTGCCAGCAGCCAAGACGGTCAGCCCCAGCATTTT
cdr3_aa: CASSQDGQPQHF

d_call: NA
v_call: TRBV14
j_call: TRBJ2-6
clone_size: NA
cdr3_length: 14
cdr3_nt: TGTGCCAGCAGCCTCCTGTCCGGGGCCAACGTCCTGACTTTC
cdr3_aa: CASSLLSGANVLTF

d_call: TRBD1
v_call: TRBV27
j_call: TRBJ1-2
clone_size: NA
cdr3_length: 13
cdr3_nt: TGTGCCAGCAGTGCAGGGGGCGGATATGGCTACACCTTC
cdr3_aa: CASSAGGGYGYTF

d_call: NA
v_call: TRBV19
j_call: TRBJ1-3
clone_size: NA
cdr3_length: 12
cdr3_nt: TGTGCCAGTAGCTATGGGGGAAACACCATATATTTT
cdr3_aa: CASSYGGNTIYF

d_call: NA
v_call: TRBV19
j_call: TRBJ1-2
clone_size: NA
cdr3_length: 14
cdr3_nt: TGTGCCAGTAGTATCGGGGGAGGTAACTATGGCTACACCTTC
cdr3_aa: CASSIGGGNYGYTF

d_call: TRBD1
v_call: TRBV19
j_call: TRBJ1-1
clone_size: NA
cdr3_length: 14
cdr3_nt: TGTGCCAGTAGTATGTACAGGGGGGACACTGAAGCTTTCTTT
cdr3_aa: CASSMYRGDTEAFF

d_call: NA
v_call: TRBV9
j_call: TRBJ2-3
clone_size: NA
cdr3_length: 16
cdr3_nt: TGTGCCAGCAGCGCAAGCGGCCTTTCTAGCACAGATACGCAGTATTTT
cdr3_aa: CASSASGLSSTDTQYF

d_call: NA
v_call: TRBV6-5
j_call: TRBJ2-5
clone_size: once
cdr3_length: 14
cdr3_nt: TGTGCCAGCAGCCTCCAAAAAGGGACAGAGACCCAGTACTTC
cdr3_aa: CASSLQKGTETQYF

d_call: TRBD1
v_call: TRBV10-1
j_call: TRBJ1-5
clone_size: NA
cdr3_length: 15
cdr3_nt: TGCGCCAGCAGTAACAGGGGAGATGGCAATCAGCCCCAGCATTTT
cdr3_aa: CASSNRGDGNQPQHF

d_call: NA
v_call: TRBV7-9
j_call: TRBJ2-7
clone_size: once
cdr3_length: 15
cdr3_nt: TGTGCCAGCAGCTTCGAAGGGACTCCCCCACGAGAGCAGTACTTC
cdr3_aa: CASSFEGTPPREQYF

d_call: TRBD1
v_call: TRBV27
j_call: TRBJ2-7
clone_size: NA
cdr3_length: 14
cdr3_nt: TGTGCCAGCAGTTTAGGGGACAGGGGGTACGAGCAGTACTTC
cdr3_aa: CASSLGDRGYEQYF

d_call: TRBD1
v_call: TRBV3-1/TRBV3-2
j_call: TRBJ1-2
clone_size: NA
cdr3_length: 15
cdr3_nt: TGTGCCAGCAGCCACCCGGGACAGGGCATCTATGGCTACACCTTC
cdr3_aa: CASSHPGQGIYGYTF

d_call: TRBD1
v_call: TRBV2
j_call: TRBJ2-4
clone_size: NA
cdr3_length: 16
cdr3_nt: TGTGCCAGCAGCCAGAATTCACAGGGGCTTAAAAACATTCAGTACTTC
cdr3_aa: CASSQNSQGLKNIQYF

d_call: TRBD1
v_call: TRBV7-9
j_call: TRBJ1-2
clone_size: NA
cdr3_length: 13
cdr3_nt: TGTGCCAGCAGCCTATCGACAGGGGATGGCTACACCTTC
cdr3_aa: CASSLSTGDGYTF

d_call: NA
v_call: TRBV6-5
j_call: TRBJ1-4
clone_size: NA
cdr3_length: 14
cdr3_nt: TGTGCCAGCAGCATCCGGGGGGGGAATGAAAAACTGTTTTTT
cdr3_aa: CASSIRGGNEKLFF

d_call: TRBD1
v_call: TRBV15
j_call: TRBJ2-3
clone_size: NA
cdr3_length: 15
cdr3_nt: TGTGCCACCAGCAGACGGGGACAGGGCTTGGATACGCAGTATTTT
cdr3_aa: CATSRRGQGLDTQYF

d_call: NA
v_call: TRBV7-2
j_call: TRBJ1-2
clone_size: NA
cdr3_length: 14
cdr3_nt: TGTGCCAGCACGCAATTTCGGGGGTACTATGGCTACACCTTC
cdr3_aa: CASTQFRGYYGYTF

d_call: NA
v_call: TRBV6-1
j_call: TRBJ2-7
clone_size: NA
cdr3_length: 18
cdr3_nt: TGTGCCAGCAGTGGCCCGGGGTCAAGCTCAGGTCTTTCTTACGAGCAGTACTTC
cdr3_aa: CASSGPGSSSGLSYEQYF

d_call: NA
v_call: TRBV30
j_call: TRBJ1-3
clone_size: NA
cdr3_length: 15
cdr3_nt: TGTGCCTGGAGTGCGGGAAGCTTTTCTGGAAACACCATATATTTT
cdr3_aa: CAWSAGSFSGNTIYF

d_call: NA
v_call: TRBV27
j_call: TRBJ1-6
clone_size: NA
cdr3_length: 12
cdr3_nt: TGTGCCAGCAGTTTACCCAGGTCACCCCTCCACTTT
cdr3_aa: CASSLPRSPLHF

d_call: NA
v_call: TRBV30
j_call: TRBJ1-1
clone_size: NA
cdr3_length: 13
cdr3_nt: TGTGCCTGGAGTGGGGCGGGACACACGGAAGCTTTCTTT
cdr3_aa: CAWSGAGHTEAFF

d_call: TRBD1
v_call: TRBV19
j_call: TRBJ1-5
clone_size: NA
cdr3_length: 16
cdr3_nt: TGTGCCAGTAGAACCCAGGGGGGTTATAGCAATCAGCCCCAGCATTTT
cdr3_aa: CASRTQGGYSNQPQHF

d_call: NA
v_call: TRBV7-9
j_call: TRBJ2-5
clone_size: once
cdr3_length: 15
cdr3_nt: TGTGCCAGCAGCTTGACCCAGGGGACGGGAGAGACCCAGTACTTC
cdr3_aa: CASSLTQGTGETQYF

d_call: TRBD1
v_call: TRBV2
j_call: TRBJ1-6
clone_size: NA
cdr3_length: 14
cdr3_nt: TGTGCCAGCATAAGGGACAGCTATAATTCACCCCTCCACTTT
cdr3_aa: CASIRDSYNSPLHF

d_call: NA
v_call: TRBV19
j_call: TRBJ1-2
clone_size: NA
cdr3_length: 15
cdr3_nt: TGTGCCAGTAGTTTTCACAGGGCTTCTAACTATGGCTACACCTTC
cdr3_aa: CASSFHRASNYGYTF

d_call: TRBD1
v_call: TRBV5-4
j_call: TRBJ1-1
clone_size: few
cdr3_length: 14
cdr3_nt: TGTGCCAGCAGCTCGACAGGGGACGGCACTGAAGCTTTCTTT
cdr3_aa: CASSSTGDGTEAFF

d_call: NA
v_call: TRBV11-2
j_call: TRBJ1-6
clone_size: NA
cdr3_length: 14
cdr3_nt: TGTGCCAGCAGCTTACAGGGACGGGGATCACCCCTCCACTTT
cdr3_aa: CASSLQGRGSPLHF

d_call: TRBD1
v_call: TRBV5-6
j_call: TRBJ1-2
clone_size: NA
cdr3_length: 13
cdr3_nt: TGTGCCAGCAGCTTGGACAGGGGAAGCGGCTACACCTTC
cdr3_aa: CASSLDRGSGYTF

d_call: TRBD1
v_call: TRBV6-5
j_call: TRBJ1-2
clone_size: NA
cdr3_length: 14
cdr3_nt: TGTGCCAGCAGCCCCGGACAGGGGGCCCATGGCTACACCTTC
cdr3_aa: CASSPGQGAHGYTF

d_call: NA
v_call: TRBV6-5
j_call: TRBJ1-1
clone_size: NA
cdr3_length: 14
cdr3_nt: TGTGCCAGTCTCCGGGGGGCGGTGAACACTGAAGCTTTCTTT
cdr3_aa: CASLRGAVNTEAFF

d_call: NA
v_call: TRBV28
j_call: TRBJ2-7
clone_size: NA
cdr3_length: 15
cdr3_nt: TGTGCCAGCAGTTGGGGATTGGGGCAGGGCTACGAGCAGTACTTC
cdr3_aa: CASSWGLGQGYEQYF